This T cell receptor beta chain was obtained from a study of post-analysis software for immune sequencing data. Across the whole study: The study covered relapsing-remitting, secondary progressive and progressive-relapsing courses of multiple sclerosis. Study observations and caveats: Diversity measured as normalized Chao1 was significantly lower in multiple sclerosis patients than in controls. Same-batch samples co-clustered strongly by F measure. Four or five TRBV segments, including TRBV5-6, TRBV5-1 and TRBV20-1, were more frequent in patients than controls.

Incorporated into the TCR beta cDNA libraries were unique molecular identifiers, which served to reduce PCR and sequencing biases. T cells numbering roughly 0.85 to 10 million gave rise to about 540,000 cDNA molecules. TCRdb processed the PCR reads anew with MiXCR; each CDR3 protein has one entry. The data hold some 500,000 distinct CDR3 sequences, with 40% to 55% observed a single time. Regarding this clonotype: Its antigen remains unidentified.

Germline V CDR1 and CDR2: MDHEN, SYDVKM. This CDR3 has 14 amino acids. The rearrangement uses TRBV28 and TRBJ2-4, with TRBD1 matching over 8 bases. The end of the DNA is better explained by TRBJ2-7, so the J call may be wrong. The source of this sequence is a girl aged 10-17 years with multiple sclerosis. The sample consisted of blood. The chain's CDR3 is CASSFPQGAVEQYF. The CDR3 coding sequence is TGTGCCAGCAGTTTCCCGCAGGGGGCGGTCGAGCAGTACTTC.